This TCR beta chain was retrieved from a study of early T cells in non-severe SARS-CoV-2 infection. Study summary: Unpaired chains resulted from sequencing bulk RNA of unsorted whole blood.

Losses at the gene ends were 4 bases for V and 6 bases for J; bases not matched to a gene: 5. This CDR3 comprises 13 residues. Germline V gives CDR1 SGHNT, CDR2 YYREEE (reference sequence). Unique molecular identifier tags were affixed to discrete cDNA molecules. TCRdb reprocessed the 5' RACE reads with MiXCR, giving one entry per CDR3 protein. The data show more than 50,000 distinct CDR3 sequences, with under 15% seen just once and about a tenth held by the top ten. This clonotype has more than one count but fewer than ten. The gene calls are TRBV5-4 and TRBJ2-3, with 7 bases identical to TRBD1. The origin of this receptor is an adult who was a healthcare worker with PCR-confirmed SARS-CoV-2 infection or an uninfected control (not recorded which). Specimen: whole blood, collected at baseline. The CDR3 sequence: CASSTDRDDTQYF. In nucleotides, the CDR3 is TGTGCCAGCAGCACCGACAGGGATGATACGCAGTATTTT.